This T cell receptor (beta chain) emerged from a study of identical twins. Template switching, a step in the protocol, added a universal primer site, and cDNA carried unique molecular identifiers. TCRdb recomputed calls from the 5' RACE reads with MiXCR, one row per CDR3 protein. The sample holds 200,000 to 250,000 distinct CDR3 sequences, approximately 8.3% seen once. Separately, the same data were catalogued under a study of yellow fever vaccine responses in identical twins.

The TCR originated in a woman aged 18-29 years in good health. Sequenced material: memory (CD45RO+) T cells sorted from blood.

The CDR3 loop is CASSLARDRGSPLHF. CDR3 nucleotide sequence: TGTGCCAGCAGCTTAGCCCGGGACAGGGGTTCACCCCTCCACTTT. This sequence joins TRBV11-2 and TRBJ1-6; 10 bases fit TRBD1. The V and J ends lost 1 base and 9 bases, in that order; junction bases with no gene match: 3. Germline CDR1 SGHAT, CDR2 FQNNGV. CDR3 length equals 15 residues.